This entry concerns a single T cell receptor beta chain. The antigen is unknown. Germline is not matched at one junction end, which may reflect a read error. Germline CDR1 and CDR2: SSHAT and FNYEAQ (reference sequence). The CDR3 sequence is 14 residues long. Pooling covered second doses at about 4 or about 12 weeks. The data were obtained in a study of T cell responses to AZD1222 COVID-19 vaccine. Study results and limitations: Donors were mostly white British, more females; clonal diversity possibly underestimated.

The data were produced by immunoSEQ multiplex PCR, yet TCRdb's version contains in-frame clones alone and is incomplete. The sample holds about 140,000 clones, nearly 95% seen once. The origin of this receptor is an adult who received the AZD1222 COVID-19 vaccine. Specimen: peripheral blood, collected 28 days after the second AZD1222 dose. This chain connects TRBV7-7 to TRBJ2-2, with unresolved D. CDR3 DNA sequence: TGTGCTAGCAGCTTATCCCGGGACACCGGGGAGCTGTTTTTT. Residues: CASSLSRDTGELFF.